This passage covers 17 T cell receptor beta chains from one sample sequenced in a study of CD8 T cells in Susac syndrome. RNA amounts of about 0.45 to 1 ug underwent reverse transcription with random hexamers. Each CDR3 protein is one row after TCRdb ran MiXCR on the immunoSEQ multiplex PCR reads. The table records approximately 220,000 distinct CDR3 sequences, roughly 94% of them present only once. The sequenced sample was CD4+ T cells from PBMCs. Receptor source: a human donor with multiple sclerosis.

The V and J genes are TRBV7-9 and TRBJ1-1; D not resolved. This CDR3 contains 15 residues. Trimming took off 0 bases at V and 0 bases at J, with 8 bases between the two ends. Looked up from germline, CDR1 is SEHNR and CDR2 is FQNEAQ (reference sequence). The CDR3 region is CASSLARRLNTEAFF. CDR3 nucleotides: TGTGCCAGCAGCTTAGCCAGGAGATTGAACACTGAAGCTTTCTTT.

The genes are TRBV27 and TRBJ1-5, with a weak D call TRBD1 (5 bases). The CDR3 has 15 residues. V gave up 4 bases and J gave up 6 bases, with 16 bases separating them. In germline, CDR1 is MNHEY, CDR2 SMNVEV (reference sequence). Written as DNA, the CDR3 is TGTGCCAGCAGTTCAAGCTACTCCGGGACTCAGCCCCAGCATTTT. Translated, it gives CASSSSYSGTQPQHF.

The chain employs TRBV30 and TRBJ1-6; tentatively, D is TRBD1 (5 bases). The CDR3 runs to 12 residues. The V and J ends lost 1 base and 14 bases respectively, with 12 bases between them. The germline V gene has CDR1 GTSNPN and CDR2 SVGIG (reference sequence). This chain's CDR3 is CAWSAGERALHF. CDR3 bases: TGTGCCTGGAGTGCGGGGGAGAGAGCCCTCCACTTT.

The J gene is TRBJ2-5, the V gene TRBV20-1, with 7 nucleotides matching TRBD1. The CDR3 has 15 amino acids. V was clipped by 4 bases and J by 5 bases; unmatched bases: 13. Germline V gene sequence: CDR1 DFQATT, CDR2 SNEGSKA (reference sequence). The CDR3 here is CSAITGDPGGETQYF. The CDR3 nucleotides are TGCAGTGCTATCACAGGGGACCCTGGTGGGGAGACCCAGTACTTC.

The rearrangement links TRBV20-1 to TRBJ2-2; no clear D gene. This CDR3 comprises 12 residues. V lost 1 base to trimming and J lost 7 bases, with 7 bases between them. Looked up from germline, CDR1 is DFQATT and CDR2 is SNEGSKA (reference sequence). The CDR3, as DNA: TGCAGTGCTAGAGTCGGTGGCGGGGAGCTGTTTTTT. It codes for CSARVGGGELFF.

The chain combines TRBV3-1 with TRBJ1-2; unclear D gene. V dropped 1 base and J dropped 7 bases, with 10 bases sitting between them. Germline CDR1 is LGHDT and CDR2 is YNNKEL (reference sequence). This CDR3 spans 13 amino acids. For the CDR3, the DNA is TGTGCCAGCAGCCAAGCGCCGGAATTTGGCTACACCTTC. Its translation: CASSQAPEFGYTF. Filled out from reference TRBV3-1 and TRBJ1-2, the complete variable domain reads DTAVSQTPKYLVTQMGNDKSIKCEQNLGHDTMYWYKQDSKKFLKIMFSYNNKELIINETVPNRFSPKSPDKAHLNLHINSLELGDSAVYFCASSQAPEFGYTFGSGTRLTVV.

The CDR3 DNA sequence: TGCGCCAGCAGTCAAACGCGGCAGATGAACACTGAAGCTTTCTTT. It is translated as CASSQTRQMNTEAFF. This chain uses TRBV23-1 with TRBJ1-1, with D unclear. TRBV23-1 is marked as an open reading frame, function uncertain. The CDR3 is made up of 15 amino acids. V was pared by 2 bases and J by 0 bases, with 10 bases between.

The chain recombines TRBV20-1 with TRBJ2-3; D is ambiguous. V was clipped by 5 bases and J by 8 bases, with 14 bases between them. The CDR3 runs to 12 residues. CDR1 DFQATT and CDR2 SNEGSKA come from the germline V gene (reference sequence). The CDR3, as DNA: TGCAGTGCTCGTACCAACGGGCCTACGCAGTATTTT. This translates into CSARTNGPTQYF.

The chain combines TRBV7-3 with TRBJ2-1; maybe TRBD2 (5 bases). The germline V gene has CDR1 SGHTA and CDR2 FQGTGA. CDR3 length: 16 amino acids. V lost 5 bases and J 4 bases, leaving 18 bases between the germline ends. The CDR3 nucleotides read TGTGCCAGCAGCGCAGGAGGAGGCGGTGGGTACAATGAGCAGTTCTTC. Protein product: CASSAGGGGGYNEQFF.

The chain links TRBV30 to TRBJ1-2; 9 bases match TRBD1. CDR1 GTSNPN and CDR2 SVGIG come from the germline V gene (reference sequence). This CDR3 comprises 13 residues. The V gene end was trimmed by 1 base and the J gene end by 5 bases; junction bases not matched to a gene: 2. The DNA for the CDR3 is TGTGCCTGGAGTGAGGACAGGGGATATGGCTACACCTTC. The encoded protein is CAWSEDRGYGYTF.

The chain carries TRBV7-2 and TRBJ1-5; no reliable D call. Trimming removed 2 bases at V and 0 bases at J, with 5 bases between. Germline V gene lookup returns CDR1 SGHTA and CDR2 FQGNSA. The CDR3 spans 14 residues. This CDR3 reads CASSLWNSNQPQHF. The CDR3 DNA is TGTGCCAGCAGCTTATGGAATAGCAATCAGCCCCAGCATTTT.

The chain links TRBV3-1 to TRBJ2-1; D unclear. The length of the CDR3 is 13 residues. Germline-derived CDR1 and CDR2 are LGHDT and YNNKEL (reference sequence). V lost 1 base, J lost 5 bases, and 6 bases lay in between. CDR3 residues: CASSQVENNEQFF. CDR3 nucleotides: TGTGCCAGCAGCCAAGTGGAGAACAATGAGCAGTTCTTC.

The gene calls are TRBV15 and TRBJ1-2; TRBD1 matches 11 bases. After removal of 3 bases from V and 0 bases from J, the junction contained 15 bases not matched to a gene. CDR3 length equals 20 residues. Germline CDR1 and CDR2: LNHNV and YYDKDF (reference sequence). This chain's CDR3 is CATSRDPDRGLTVANYGYTF. The CDR3, as DNA: TGTGCCACCAGCAGGGATCCGGACAGGGGGCTTACGGTGGCTAACTATGGCTACACCTTC.

This chain joins TRBV4-2 and TRBJ1-5; maybe TRBD1 (5 bases). Trimming took 4 bases from V and 4 from J, leaving 8 bases between them. CDR3 length: 13 amino acids. Germline V CDR1 and CDR2: LGHNA, YNFKEQ. The DNA of the CDR3 is TGTGCCAGCAGCCGCGGGGGGAATCAGCCCCAGCATTTT. Its translation is CASSRGGNQPQHF.

This chain uses TRBV15 with TRBJ2-1, with D unclear. The CDR3 covers 16 residues. The germline V and J ends were trimmed by 5 bases and 5 bases, with 19 bases remaining between them. Germline CDR1 and CDR2: LNHNV and YYDKDF (reference sequence). The CDR3 DNA follows: TGTGCCACCAGCCTGGGCCCAACTATGGGAAACAATGAGCAGTTCTTC. Protein sequence: CATSLGPTMGNNEQFF.

The gene calls are TRBV18 and TRBJ1-1; D unclear. Deletions cut 4 bases from V and 6 bases from J, with 9 bases between. In germline, CDR1 is KGHSH, CDR2 LQKENI. This CDR3 is built from 12 residues. The CDR3: CASSQGNPEAFF. The CDR3 DNA sequence: TGTGCCAGCTCACAAGGGAATCCTGAAGCTTTCTTT.

This chain uses TRBV25-1 with TRBJ1-1; 10 bases fit TRBD1. The CDR3 has 14 residues. CDR1 and CDR2 (germline): MGHDK, SYGVNS. Trimming at V came to 4 bases and at J to 7 bases, leaving 6 bases not matched to a gene. This chain's CDR3 is CASSGETGGYEAFF. CDR3 DNA: TGTGCCAGCAGTGGGGAGACAGGGGGCTATGAAGCTTTCTTT.